This TCR beta chain came from a study of blood T cell repertoires in COVID-19. About the research overall: Donors in the United States, Italy and Spain gave samples during acute or convalescent COVID-19. PBMCs, B-cell-depleted T cells, or T cells provided the cDNA or gDNA that made up the material.

Per the study methods: Nucleated cell counts were estimated from reference gene primer amplification. Repertoires were generated with immunoSEQ multiplex PCR, while TCRdb's copy carries only in-frame clones and drops some. V, J and clone size were drawn from that table, and D and trimming were deduced from the DNA. Of some 74,000 clones in the sample, roughly 91% were seen once. Germline V gene sequence: CDR1 MGHRA, CDR2 YSYEKL. V lost 0 bases and J 2 bases, leaving 16 bases between the germline ends. The CDR3 is made up of 17 amino acids. Sequencing was carried out using peripheral blood. This chain links TRBV4-1 with TRBJ1-2; D is unclear. The sequence came from a man aged 45-65 years with active COVID-19. In nucleotides, the CDR3 is TGCGCCAGCAGCCAAGAGGGCCAGGCCTACACAAACTATGGCTACACCTTC. Protein product: CASSQEGQAYTNYGYTF.